The present T cell receptor beta chain was sequenced within a study of siplizumab effects on memory and regulatory T cells. Study results and caveats: Memory cells seemed less diverse than naive T cells, which seemed major alloresponse contributors. Some alloreactive sequences were traceable to unstimulated CD4+ memory cells, and siplizumab significantly reduced them. The majority of clones, roughly 75-96% of proliferating CD4+ or CD8+ clones, lacked an assignable naive or memory phenotype.

Remarks on this clone: Its antigen remains unidentified.

Assays were performed on 95,000 to 100,000 TCR templates per sample. Assay: immunoSEQ multiplex PCR; the TCRdb copy retains only in-frame clones and omits some. The data hold fewer than 120,000 clones, with about nine tenths observed a single time. This receptor was identified in a human donor in good health. Material for sequencing was CD4+ T cells sorted from blood.

The CDR3 coding sequence is TGTGCCAGCAGCAAAGGGCCCCGGGACAGTTATTTT. As protein: CASSKGPRDSYF. The chain links TRBV21-1 to TRBJ2-3; the table's D call of TRBD1 was not tested on the DNA. TRBV21-1 is recorded as a pseudogene. The CDR3 is made up of 12 amino acids.